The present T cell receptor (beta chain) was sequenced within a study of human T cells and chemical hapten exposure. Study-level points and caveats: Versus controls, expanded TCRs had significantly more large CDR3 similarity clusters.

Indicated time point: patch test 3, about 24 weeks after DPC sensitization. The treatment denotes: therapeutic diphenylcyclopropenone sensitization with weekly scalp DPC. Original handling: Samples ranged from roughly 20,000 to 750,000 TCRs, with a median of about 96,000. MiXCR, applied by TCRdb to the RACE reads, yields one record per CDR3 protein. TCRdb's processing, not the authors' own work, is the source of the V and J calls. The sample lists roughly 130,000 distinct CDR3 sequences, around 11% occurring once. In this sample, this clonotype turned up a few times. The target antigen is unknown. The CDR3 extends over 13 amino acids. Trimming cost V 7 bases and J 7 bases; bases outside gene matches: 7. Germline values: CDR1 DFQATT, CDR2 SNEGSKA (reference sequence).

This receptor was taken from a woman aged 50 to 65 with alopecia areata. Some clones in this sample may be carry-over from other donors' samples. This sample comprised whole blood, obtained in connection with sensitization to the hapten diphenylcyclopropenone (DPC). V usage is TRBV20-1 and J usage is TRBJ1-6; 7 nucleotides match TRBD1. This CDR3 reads CSVEDRSNSPLHF. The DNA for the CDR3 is TGCAGTGTCGAGGACAGGTCCAATTCACCCCTCCACTTT.